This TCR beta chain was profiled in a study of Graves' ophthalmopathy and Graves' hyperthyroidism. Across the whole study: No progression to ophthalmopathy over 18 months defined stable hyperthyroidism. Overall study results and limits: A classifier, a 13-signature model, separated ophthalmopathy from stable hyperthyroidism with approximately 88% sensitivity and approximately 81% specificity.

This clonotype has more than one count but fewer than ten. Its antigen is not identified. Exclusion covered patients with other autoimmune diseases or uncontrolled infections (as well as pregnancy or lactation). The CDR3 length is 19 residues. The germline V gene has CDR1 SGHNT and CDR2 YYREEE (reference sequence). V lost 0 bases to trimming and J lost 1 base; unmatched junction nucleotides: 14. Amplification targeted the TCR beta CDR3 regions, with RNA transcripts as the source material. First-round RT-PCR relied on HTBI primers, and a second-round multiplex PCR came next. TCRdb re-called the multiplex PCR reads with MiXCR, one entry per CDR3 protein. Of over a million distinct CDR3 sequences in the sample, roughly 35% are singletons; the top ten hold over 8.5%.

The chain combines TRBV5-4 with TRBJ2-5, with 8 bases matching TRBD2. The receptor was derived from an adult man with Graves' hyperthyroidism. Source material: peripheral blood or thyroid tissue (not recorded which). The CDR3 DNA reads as TGTGCCAGCAGCTTGGCCACCTCGCGGGGCGGGAGGAGCCAAGAGACCCAGTACTTC. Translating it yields CASSLATSRGGRSQETQYF.